This TCR beta chain was captured by sequencing in a study of regulatory T cells in long-lasting Graves disease. Study-wide results and caveats: Newly diagnosed patients had higher TCR diversity than persistent Graves' patients did. Owing to a sample size that was small, accuracy may have been reduced.

Combining iRepertoire HTBI primers with Arm-PCR of CDR3 regions, the authors built TCR beta libraries. In the original workflow: Throughout the samples, researchers identified 50 to 75 TRBV and more than twelve TRBJ segments. TCRdb reprocessed the multiplex PCR reads via MiXCR and lists one record per CDR3 protein. Here the V and J calls rest on TCRdb's processing, not on the authors' analysis. The sample contains 300,000 to 400,000 distinct CDR3 sequences, roughly 16% of which appear only once. This clonotype was found a few times. What it binds is unknown. Time point in this sample: newly diagnosed GD, antithyroid drugs for less than 3 months. Scientists built the TCR library using RNA that was extracted from PBMCs. The sequencing used peripheral blood mononuclear cells (PBMCs), collected at new diagnosis, from a patient treated with antithyroid drugs. The sequence came from a female donor with Graves disease.

CDR3 in DNA: TGTGCCAGTAGTCGACTAGCGGGAGGAGGATTTATCCCCTACGAGCAGTACTTC. Translation gives CASSRLAGGGFIPYEQYF. This rearrangement joins TRBV19 to TRBJ2-7, with 13 nucleotides matching TRBD2. The CDR3 spans 18 residues. CDR1 LNHDA and CDR2 SQIVND come from the germline V gene (reference sequence). Unmatched junction bases numbered 12, after V lost 5 bases and J lost 2 bases.